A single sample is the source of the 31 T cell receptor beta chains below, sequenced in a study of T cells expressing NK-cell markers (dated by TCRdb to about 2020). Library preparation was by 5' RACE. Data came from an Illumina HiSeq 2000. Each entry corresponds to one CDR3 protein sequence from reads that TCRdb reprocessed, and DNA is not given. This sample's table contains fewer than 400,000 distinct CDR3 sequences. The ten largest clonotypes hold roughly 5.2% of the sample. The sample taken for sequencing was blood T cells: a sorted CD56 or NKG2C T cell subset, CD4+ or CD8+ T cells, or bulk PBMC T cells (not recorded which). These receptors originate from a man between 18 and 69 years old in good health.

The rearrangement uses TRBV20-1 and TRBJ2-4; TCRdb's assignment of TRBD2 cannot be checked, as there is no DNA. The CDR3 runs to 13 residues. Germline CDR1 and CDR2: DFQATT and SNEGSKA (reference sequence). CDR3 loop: CSARDLTANIQYF.

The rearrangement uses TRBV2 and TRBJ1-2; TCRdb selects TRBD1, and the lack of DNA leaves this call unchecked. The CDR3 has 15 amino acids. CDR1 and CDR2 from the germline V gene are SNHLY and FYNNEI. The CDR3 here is CASTAPDRSLYGYTF. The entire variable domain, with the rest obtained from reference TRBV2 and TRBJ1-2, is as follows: EPEVTQTPSHQVTQMGQEVILRCVPISNHLYFYWYRQILGQKVEFLVSFYNNEISEKSEIFDDQFSVERPDGSNFTLKIRSTKLEDSAMYFCASTAPDRSLYGYTFGSGTRLTVV.

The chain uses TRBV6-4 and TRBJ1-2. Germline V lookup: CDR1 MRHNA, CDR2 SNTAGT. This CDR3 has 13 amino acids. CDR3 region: CASSGEGSRGYTF.

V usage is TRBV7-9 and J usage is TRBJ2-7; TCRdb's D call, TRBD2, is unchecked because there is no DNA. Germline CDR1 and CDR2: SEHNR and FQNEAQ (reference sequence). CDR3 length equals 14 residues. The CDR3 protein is CASSLRVLSGEQYF.

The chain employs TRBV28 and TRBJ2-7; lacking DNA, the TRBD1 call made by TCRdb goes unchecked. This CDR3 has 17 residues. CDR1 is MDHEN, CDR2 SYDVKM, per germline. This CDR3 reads CASFSSLGQGASYEQYF.

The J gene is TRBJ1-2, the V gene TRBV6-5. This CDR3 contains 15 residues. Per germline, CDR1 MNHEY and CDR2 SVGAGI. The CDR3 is CASSYHPGGPYGYTF.

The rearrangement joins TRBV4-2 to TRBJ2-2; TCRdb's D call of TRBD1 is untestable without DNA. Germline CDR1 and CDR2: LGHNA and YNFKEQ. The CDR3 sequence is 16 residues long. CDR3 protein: CASSQALGVGTGELFF.

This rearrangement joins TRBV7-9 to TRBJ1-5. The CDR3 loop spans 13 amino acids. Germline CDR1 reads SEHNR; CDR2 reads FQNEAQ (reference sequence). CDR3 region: CASSFYSNQPQHF.

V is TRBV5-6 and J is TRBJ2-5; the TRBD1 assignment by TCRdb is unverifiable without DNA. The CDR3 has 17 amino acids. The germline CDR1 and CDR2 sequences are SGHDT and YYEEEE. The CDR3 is CASSFILGEGAGETQYF.

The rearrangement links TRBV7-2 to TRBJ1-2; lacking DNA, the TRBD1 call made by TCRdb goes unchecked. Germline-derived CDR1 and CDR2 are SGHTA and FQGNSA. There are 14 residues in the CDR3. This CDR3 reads CASSLDTTGYGYTF. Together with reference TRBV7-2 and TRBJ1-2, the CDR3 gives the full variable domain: GAGVSQSPSNKVTEKGKDVELRCDPISGHTALYWYRQSLGQGLEFLIYFQGNSAPDKSGLPSDRFSAERTGGSVSTLTIQRTQQEDSAVYLCASSLDTTGYGYTFGSGTRLTVV.

CDR3 residues: CATSEDREDEQYF. The gene calls are TRBV15 and TRBJ2-7; the D gene TCRdb calls, TRBD1, cannot be checked with no DNA. CDR1 and CDR2 (germline): LNHNV, YYDKDF (reference sequence). This CDR3 has 13 amino acids.

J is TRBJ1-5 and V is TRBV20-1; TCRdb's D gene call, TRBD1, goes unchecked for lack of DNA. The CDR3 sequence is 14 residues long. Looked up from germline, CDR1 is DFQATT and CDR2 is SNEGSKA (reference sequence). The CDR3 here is CSANPPGPNQPQHF.

The CDR3 protein is CASSLGTMENGYTF. This chain connects TRBV7-2 to TRBJ1-2. CDR1 is SGHTA and CDR2 is FQGNSA in the germline V gene. There are 14 residues in the CDR3. Full variable domain (remainder filled in from reference TRBV7-2 and TRBJ1-2): GAGVSQSPSNKVTEKGKDVELRCDPISGHTALYWYRQSLGQGLEFLIYFQGNSAPDKSGLPSDRFSAERTGGSVSTLTIQRTQQEDSAVYLCASSLGTMENGYTFGSGTRLTVV.

CDR3 amino acids: CASSSQSGGNGYEQYF. The chain recombines TRBV11-2 with TRBJ2-7; TCRdb gives TRBD2 as the D gene, but with no DNA this cannot be confirmed. The CDR3 has 16 residues. Germline V gene data show CDR1 as SGHAT and CDR2 as FQNNGV.

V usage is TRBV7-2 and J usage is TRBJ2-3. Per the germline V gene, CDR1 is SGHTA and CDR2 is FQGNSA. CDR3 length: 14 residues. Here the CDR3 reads CASSLVRTTDTQYF.

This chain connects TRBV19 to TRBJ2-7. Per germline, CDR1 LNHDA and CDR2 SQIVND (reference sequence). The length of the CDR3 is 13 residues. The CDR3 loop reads CASSNVASYEQYF.

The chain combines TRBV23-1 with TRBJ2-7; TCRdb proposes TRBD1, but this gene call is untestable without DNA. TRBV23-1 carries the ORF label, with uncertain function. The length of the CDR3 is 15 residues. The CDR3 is CASSPQRQATYEQYF.

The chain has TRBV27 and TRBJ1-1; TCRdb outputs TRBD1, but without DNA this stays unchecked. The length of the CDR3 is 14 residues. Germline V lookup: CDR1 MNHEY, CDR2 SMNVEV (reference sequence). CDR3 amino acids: CASSLSLGTGGAFF.

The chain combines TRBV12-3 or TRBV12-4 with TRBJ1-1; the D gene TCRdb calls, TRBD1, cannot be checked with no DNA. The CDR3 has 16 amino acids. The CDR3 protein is CASSKSLGGNGTEAFF.

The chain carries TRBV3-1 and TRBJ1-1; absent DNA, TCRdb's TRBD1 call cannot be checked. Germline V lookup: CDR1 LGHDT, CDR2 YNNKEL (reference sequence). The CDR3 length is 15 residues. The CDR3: CASSQDAPGTTEAFF.

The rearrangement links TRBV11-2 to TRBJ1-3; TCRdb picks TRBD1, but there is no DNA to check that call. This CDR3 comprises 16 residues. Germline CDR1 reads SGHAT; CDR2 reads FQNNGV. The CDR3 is CASGGGQFNSGNTIYF.

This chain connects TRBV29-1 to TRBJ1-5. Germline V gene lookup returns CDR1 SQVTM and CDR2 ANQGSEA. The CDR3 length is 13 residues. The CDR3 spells CSVGGYQDQPQHF.

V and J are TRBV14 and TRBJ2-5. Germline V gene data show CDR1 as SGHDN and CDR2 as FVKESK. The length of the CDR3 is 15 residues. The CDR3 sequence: CASSQDRVTQETQYF.

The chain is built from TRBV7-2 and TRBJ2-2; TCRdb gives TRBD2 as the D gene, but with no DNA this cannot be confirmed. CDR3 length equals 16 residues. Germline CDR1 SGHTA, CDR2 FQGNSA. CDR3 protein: CASSPGSGVVTGELFF.

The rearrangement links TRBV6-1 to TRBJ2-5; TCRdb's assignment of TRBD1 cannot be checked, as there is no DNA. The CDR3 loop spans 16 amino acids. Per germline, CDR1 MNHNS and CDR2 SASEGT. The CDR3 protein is CASSPYDRGLSETQYF.

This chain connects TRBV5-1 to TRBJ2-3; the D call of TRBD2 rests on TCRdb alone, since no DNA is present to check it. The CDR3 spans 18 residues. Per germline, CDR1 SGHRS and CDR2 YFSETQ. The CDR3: CASSLGVSGAVSTDTQYF.

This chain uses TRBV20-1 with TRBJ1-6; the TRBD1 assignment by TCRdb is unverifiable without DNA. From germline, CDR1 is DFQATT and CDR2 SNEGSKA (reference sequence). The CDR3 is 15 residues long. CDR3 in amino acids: CSATLKSGAPGTLHF.

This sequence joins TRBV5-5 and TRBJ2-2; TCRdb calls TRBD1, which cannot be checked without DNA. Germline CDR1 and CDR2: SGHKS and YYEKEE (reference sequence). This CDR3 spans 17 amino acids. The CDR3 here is CASSLESGGWYTGELFF.

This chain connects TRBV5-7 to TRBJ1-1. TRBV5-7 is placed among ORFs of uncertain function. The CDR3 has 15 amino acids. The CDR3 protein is CASSLQQLLNTEAFF.

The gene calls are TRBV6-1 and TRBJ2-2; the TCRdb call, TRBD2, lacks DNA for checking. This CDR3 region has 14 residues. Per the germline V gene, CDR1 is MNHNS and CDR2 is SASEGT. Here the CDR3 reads CSSRRGANTGELFF.

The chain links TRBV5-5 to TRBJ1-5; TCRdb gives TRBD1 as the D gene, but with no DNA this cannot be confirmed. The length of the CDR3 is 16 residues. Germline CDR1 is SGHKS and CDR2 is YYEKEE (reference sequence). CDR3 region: CASSLRQGASNQPQHF.